Listed below are T cell receptor beta chains from one sample, sequenced in a study of blood T cell repertoires in COVID-19. Method: immunoSEQ multiplex PCR; TCRdb's copy keeps in-frame clones and lacks some. The sample lists about 320,000 clones; 85% were seen once. What was sequenced was PBMCs or T cells enriched from blood (not recorded which). The receptors stem from a woman younger than 45 who had been exposed to COVID-19. Each CDR3 is given with its conserved first and last residue. Fields, in order: D gene, J gene, clone size, V gene, CDR3 length, CDR3 protein, CDR3 DNA. D genes are given only for firm matches. The size entry is marked missing in some rows and otherwise reads once, few, many or a size class.

.	TRBJ2-7	.	TRBV19	13	CATRLQGDYEQYF	TGTGCCACCCGTTTACAGGGTGACTACGAGCAGTACTTC
TRBD2	TRBJ2-5	.	TRBV7-9	16	CASSSGLAGIQETQYF	TGTGCCAGCAGTTCCGGACTAGCGGGCATCCAAGAGACCCAGTACTTC
.	TRBJ2-7	.	TRBV19	14	CASSNQGMSYEQYF	TGTGCCAGTAGTAATCAGGGGATGTCCTACGAGCAGTACTTC
TRBD2	TRBJ2-5	few	TRBV12-3/TRBV12-4	12	CASSWGGETQYF	TGTGCCAGCAGTTGGGGGGGAGAGACCCAGTACTTC
TRBD1	TRBJ1-2	.	TRBV4-3	16	CASSQEWGQGNYGYTF	TGCGCCAGCAGCCAAGAATGGGGACAGGGTAACTATGGCTACACCTTC
TRBD1	TRBJ2-7	.	TRBV2	14	CASSKDRNSYEQYF	TGTGCCAGCAGTAAGGACAGGAACTCCTACGAGCAGTACTTC
.	TRBJ1-2	.	TRBV27	12	CASSTQGYGYTF	TGTGCCAGCAGTACACAGGGCTATGGCTACACCTTC
.	TRBJ1-4	.	TRBV19	15	CASSKEDKRNEKLFF	TGTGCCAGTAGTAAAGAGGACAAGCGTAATGAAAAACTGTTTTTT
TRBD2	TRBJ2-5	.	TRBV20-1	11	CSGAAGKTQYF	TGCAGTGGGGCAGCGGGAAAGACCCAGTACTTC
.	TRBJ2-7	.	TRBV7-6	17	CASSLEARQGGTYEQYF	TGTGCCAGCAGCTTAGAGGCGCGACAGGGAGGTACCTACGAGCAGTACTTC
TRBD2	TRBJ2-1	once	TRBV15	21	CATSPTRSSGRLSSSYNEQFF	TGTGCCACCAGCCCCACACGGTCTAGCGGGAGACTAAGCTCCTCCTACAATGAGCAGTTCTTC
TRBD1	TRBJ1-2	.	TRBV19	13	CASSTRDSHGYTF	TGTGCCAGTAGTACTAGGGACAGCCATGGCTACACCTTC
TRBD1	TRBJ2-5	few	TRBV27	16	CASSPVYTGGPETQYF	TGTGCCAGCAGTCCAGTATATACAGGGGGCCCTGAGACCCAGTACTTC
.	TRBJ1-1	.	TRBV4-2	15	CASSQTGDGNTEAFF	TGTGCCAGCAGCCAGACCGGGGATGGGAACACTGAAGCTTTCTTT
.	TRBJ1-2	.	TRBV7-8	14	CASSLVDTGNGYTF	TGTGCCAGCAGCTTAGTTGATACAGGGAATGGCTACACCTTC
TRBD2	TRBJ2-2	.	TRBV30	15	CAWKGTGTSTGELFF	TGTGCCTGGAAGGGGACCGGGACTAGCACCGGGGAGCTGTTTTTT
TRBD1	TRBJ2-4	.	TRBV7-9	16	CASSATGLPKINIQYF	TGTGCCAGCAGCGCGACAGGGCTACCCAAAATTAACATTCAGTACTTC
.	TRBJ2-7	.	TRBV11-2	12	CASSPAGNEQYF	TGTGCCAGCAGCCCTGCAGGGAACGAGCAGTACTTC
TRBD2	TRBJ2-3	.	TRBV5-1	14	CASRETSGRDTQYF	TGCGCCAGCAGGGAGACTAGCGGGAGAGATACGCAGTATTTT
.	TRBJ2-1	.	TRBV5-4	12	CASGTPGNEQFF	TGTGCCAGCGGGACTCCGGGGAATGAGCAGTTCTTC
.	TRBJ2-3	.	TRBV6-1	16	CASSGTPGSGTDTQYF	TGTGCCAGCAGTGGGACTCCAGGTAGCGGCACAGATACGCAGTATTTT
TRBD1	TRBJ2-1	.	TRBV7-3	18	CASSLSFGTGGAYNEQFF	TGTGCCAGCAGCTTAAGTTTCGGGACAGGGGGCGCCTACAATGAGCAGTTCTTC
.	TRBJ2-2	.	TRBV10-3	14	CAISELAGTGELFF	TGTGCCATCAGTGAGCTAGCCGGAACTGGGGAGCTGTTTTTT
.	TRBJ1-2	few	TRBV28	14	CASSLEASFYGYTF	TGTGCCAGCAGTTTAGAGGCGAGTTTTTATGGCTACACCTTC
TRBD1	TRBJ1-4	.	TRBV30	14	CAWNPTGAGEKLFF	TGTGCCTGGAATCCAACAGGGGCGGGTGAAAAACTGTTTTTT
.	TRBJ2-5	.	TRBV18	13	CASSPQEKETQYF	TGTGCCAGCTCACCACAGGAGAAAGAGACCCAGTACTTC
.	TRBJ1-1	.	TRBV25-1	14	CASSLSGGNTEAFF	TGTGCCAGCAGCTTATCGGGGGGGAACACTGAAGCTTTCTTT
TRBD1	TRBJ2-2	.	TRBV28	19	CASSPLYPSSGTGYGELFF	TGTGCCAGCAGTCCCTTATACCCCTCTTCCGGGACAGGGTACGGGGAGCTGTTTTTT
.	TRBJ2-6	.	TRBV29-1	16	CSVWWRGSSGANVLTF	TGCAGCGTTTGGTGGCGGGGAAGCTCTGGGGCCAACGTCCTGACTTTC